What follows describes a single T cell receptor beta chain. Its target is not known. The CDR3 covers 16 residues. The V gene's germline CDR1 is SGHVS and CDR2 FNYEAQ. J gave up 4 bases and V 3 bases, and 8 bases lay outside the gene matches. This sample is drawn from a study of cytomegalovirus exposure and HLA in healthy donors. Overall study results and limits: CMV antigen specificity of a few CMV-associated chains was confirmed in vitro. A link between a missense DCLRE1C variant and TCR beta V- and J-gene trimming emerged from a later analysis. Sequencing depth across donors, presence/absence analyses assumed, was roughly uniform.

PCR used 60 Vbeta primers and 13 Jbeta primers. In the original processing: Among the unique TCR beta chains that a later analysis counted, about 85 million in all, some 10 million were shared. Method: immunoSEQ multiplex PCR; TCRdb's copy keeps in-frame clones and lacks some. V, J and clone size reflect that table, while D and trimming were determined from the DNA. The sample includes 150,000 to 250,000 clones. This chain uses TRBV7-6 with TRBJ1-4, with 7 bases matching TRBD1. This receptor was identified in a boy between 5 and 17 years old in good health and CMV-seronegative. Material: PBMCs. CDR3 residues: CASSFDRDSDNEKLFF. Written as DNA, the CDR3 is TGTGCCAGCAGCTTCGACCGGGACAGCGATAATGAAAAACTGTTTTTT.